A selection of T cell receptor beta chains follows, all from one sample in a study of regulatory T cells in long-lasting Graves disease. TCRdb fed the multiplex PCR reads into MiXCR, producing one record per CDR3 protein. Among 400,000 to 500,000 distinct CDR3 sequences, approximately 16% were seen once, and the ten largest hold under 9%. This sample was shared with a second study, whose subject was T cells in Graves' hyperthyroidism and ophthalmopathy.

The sample was peripheral blood mononuclear cells (PBMCs), taken at new diagnosis, from a patient treated with antithyroid drugs. These receptor sequences come from a woman aged 40 to 50 with Graves disease. Both conserved end residues are part of each CDR3. Each record gives: clone size, J gene, D gene, V gene, CDR3 DNA, CDR3 protein. The D gene is left open where the match is weak. Clone size is shown for a subset of rows, as once, few, many or a class of expanded clone.

abundance: once
j_gene: TRBJ2-2
d_gene: NA
v_gene: TRBV2
CDR3nt: TGTGCCAGCGTTTTCACCGGGGAGCTGTTTTTT
CDR3aa: CASVFTGELFF

abundance: few
j_gene: TRBJ2-2
d_gene: NA
v_gene: TRBV19
CDR3nt: TGTGCCAGTAGTATAGATCCAGGGTTCGGCACCGGGGAGCTGTTTTTT
CDR3aa: CASSIDPGFGTGELFF

abundance: many
j_gene: TRBJ2-1
d_gene: TRBD2
v_gene: TRBV12-3/TRBV12-4
CDR3nt: TGTGCCAGCAGTTTAAAGCGGGAGAGCTATGAGCAGTTCTTC
CDR3aa: CASSLKRESYEQFF

abundance: NA
j_gene: TRBJ1-5
d_gene: NA
v_gene: TRBV28
CDR3nt: TGTGCCAGCATTACCGGGATCCTCAATCAGCCCCAGCATTTT
CDR3aa: CASITGILNQPQHF

abundance: few
j_gene: TRBJ1-1
d_gene: TRBD1
v_gene: TRBV3-1
CDR3nt: TGTGCCAGCAGCCAAGTGGGATACAGGGGGCGAACTGAAGCTTTCTTT
CDR3aa: CASSQVGYRGRTEAFF

abundance: many
j_gene: TRBJ1-5
d_gene: TRBD1
v_gene: TRBV6-1
CDR3nt: TGTGCCAGCAGTCACCATGGACAGGGGATGTATAGCAATCAGCCCCAGCATTTT
CDR3aa: CASSHHGQGMYSNQPQHF

abundance: many
j_gene: TRBJ2-7
d_gene: NA
v_gene: TRBV29-1
CDR3nt: TGCAGCGTTGACCAGGGGGGAAACTACGAGCAGTACTTC
CDR3aa: CSVDQGGNYEQYF

abundance: NA
j_gene: TRBJ2-3
d_gene: TRBD2
v_gene: TRBV20-1
CDR3nt: TGCAGTGCTAACCCGAGCGGGAAAAGCACAGATACGCAGTATTTT
CDR3aa: CSANPSGKSTDTQYF

abundance: NA
j_gene: TRBJ2-1
d_gene: TRBD1
v_gene: TRBV12-3/TRBV12-4
CDR3nt: TGTGCCAGCAACAGGGGGAGTGGAAATGAGCAGCTCTTC
CDR3aa: CASNRGSGNEQLF

abundance: many
j_gene: TRBJ2-3
d_gene: TRBD2
v_gene: TRBV3-1
CDR3nt: TGTGCCAGCGGGGAGGGGGATACGCAGTATTTT
CDR3aa: CASGEGDTQYF

abundance: many
j_gene: TRBJ2-2
d_gene: NA
v_gene: TRBV13
CDR3nt: TGTGCCAGCACCCGTCCGGTGCAGAACACCGGGGAGCTGTTTTTT
CDR3aa: CASTRPVQNTGELFF

abundance: many
j_gene: TRBJ1-1
d_gene: TRBD1
v_gene: TRBV20-1
CDR3nt: TGCAGTGCAGACAGGGACCGCAATGAAGCTTTCTTT
CDR3aa: CSADRDRNEAFF

abundance: many
j_gene: TRBJ2-1
d_gene: NA
v_gene: TRBV29-1
CDR3nt: TGCAGCGTGGCTGGAGGGCGTGAGCAGTTCTTC
CDR3aa: CSVAGGREQFF

abundance: once
j_gene: TRBJ1-5
d_gene: NA
v_gene: TRBV28
CDR3nt: TGTGCCAGCAATGACGACGGGTTTAATCAGCCCCAGCATTTT
CDR3aa: CASNDDGFNQPQHF

abundance: many
j_gene: TRBJ1-1
d_gene: TRBD1
v_gene: TRBV11-2
CDR3nt: TGTGCCAGCACCCCGACAGGGAAGGCTGAAGCTTTCTTT
CDR3aa: CASTPTGKAEAFF

abundance: many
j_gene: TRBJ2-2
d_gene: NA
v_gene: TRBV5-1
CDR3nt: TGCGCCAGCAGCTTGATGGATTTAGCCACCGGGGAGCTGTTTTTT
CDR3aa: CASSLMDLATGELFF

abundance: few
j_gene: TRBJ2-7
d_gene: TRBD2
v_gene: TRBV20-1
CDR3nt: TGCAGTGCTAGATGGGAGGGGTTGCAGTACTTC
CDR3aa: CSARWEGLQYF

abundance: many
j_gene: TRBJ2-5
d_gene: NA
v_gene: TRBV11-2
CDR3nt: TGTGCCAGCAGCTTAGATTTGGGGTTACAAGAGACCCAGTACTTC
CDR3aa: CASSLDLGLQETQYF

abundance: NA
j_gene: TRBJ2-1
d_gene: NA
v_gene: TRBV20-1
CDR3nt: TGCAGTGCCACCGCGTTGGGCTTGTCATACAATGAGCAGTTCTTC
CDR3aa: CSATALGLSYNEQFF

abundance: few
j_gene: TRBJ2-7
d_gene: NA
v_gene: TRBV5-5
CDR3nt: TGTGCCAGCAGCCCACCTACTAAGGCCTACGAGCAGTACTTC
CDR3aa: CASSPPTKAYEQYF

abundance: many
j_gene: TRBJ2-1
d_gene: TRBD1
v_gene: TRBV12-3/TRBV12-4
CDR3nt: TGTGCCAGCAGCCGCAAACAGGACAGGGTAGGGAACAATGAGCAGTTCTTC
CDR3aa: CASSRKQDRVGNNEQFF

abundance: NA
j_gene: TRBJ1-6
d_gene: NA
v_gene: TRBV6-1
CDR3nt: TGTGCCAGCAACCGCCACCAGGGAAATTCACCCCTCCACTTT
CDR3aa: CASNRHQGNSPLHF

abundance: many
j_gene: TRBJ1-1
d_gene: NA
v_gene: TRBV20-1
CDR3nt: TGCAGTGCTAGAGATTTATCGGGAGGCACTGAAGCTTTCTTT
CDR3aa: CSARDLSGGTEAFF

abundance: NA
j_gene: TRBJ1-2
d_gene: NA
v_gene: TRBV5-1
CDR3nt: TGCGCCAGCAGCCCTGGGACGAGGACAGAGAACTATGGCTACACCTTC
CDR3aa: CASSPGTRTENYGYTF

abundance: many
j_gene: TRBJ2-1
d_gene: TRBD2
v_gene: TRBV5-1
CDR3nt: TGCGCCAGCAGCTGGGGAACTAGCGGGACTAATGAGCAGTTCTTC
CDR3aa: CASSWGTSGTNEQFF

abundance: few
j_gene: TRBJ2-7
d_gene: NA
v_gene: TRBV7-2
CDR3nt: TGTGCCAGCAAAGGGCCAAACCACTACGAGCAGTACTTC
CDR3aa: CASKGPNHYEQYF

abundance: few
j_gene: TRBJ1-5
d_gene: NA
v_gene: TRBV7-2
CDR3nt: TGTGCCAGCAGCCAAGGGATAAGCAATCAGCCCCAGCATTTT
CDR3aa: CASSQGISNQPQHF

abundance: NA
j_gene: TRBJ1-2
d_gene: TRBD1
v_gene: TRBV5-4
CDR3nt: TGTGCCAGCAGCCCCCCGGGAGTACCCGGGACAGTCGATGGCTACACCTTC
CDR3aa: CASSPPGVPGTVDGYTF

abundance: few
j_gene: TRBJ2-2
d_gene: NA
v_gene: TRBV12-5
CDR3nt: TGTGCTAGTGGCCGGACCCTCACCGGGGAGCTGTTTTTT
CDR3aa: CASGRTLTGELFF

abundance: few
j_gene: TRBJ1-2
d_gene: NA
v_gene: TRBV25-1
CDR3nt: TGTGCCAGCAGTGAATTTTACCATGTCGACACTGGCTACACCTTC
CDR3aa: CASSEFYHVDTGYTF

abundance: few
j_gene: TRBJ2-6
d_gene: NA
v_gene: TRBV4-3
CDR3nt: TGCGCCAGCAGCCAAGATGGGGCGGGGTCGTTCTCTGGGGCCAACGTCCTGACTTTC
CDR3aa: CASSQDGAGSFSGANVLTF

abundance: many
j_gene: TRBJ2-1
d_gene: NA
v_gene: TRBV7-2
CDR3nt: TGTGCCAGCGGCCCGAGCCTCGGCACTGAGCAGTTCTTC
CDR3aa: CASGPSLGTEQFF

abundance: many
j_gene: TRBJ2-5
d_gene: TRBD2
v_gene: TRBV15
CDR3nt: TGTGCCACCAGCAGAGATCGTCTAGCGGGAAGGGAGACCCAGTACTTC
CDR3aa: CATSRDRLAGRETQYF

abundance: many
j_gene: TRBJ2-2
d_gene: TRBD1
v_gene: TRBV6-1
CDR3nt: TGTGCCAGCAGGCGGACAGGTTCGAACACCGGGGAGCTGTTTTTT
CDR3aa: CASRRTGSNTGELFF

abundance: NA
j_gene: TRBJ1-1
d_gene: NA
v_gene: TRBV11-3
CDR3nt: TGTGCCAGCAGCTCAATAACAGGGCCAAACACTGAAGCTTTCTTT
CDR3aa: CASSSITGPNTEAFF

abundance: many
j_gene: TRBJ2-3
d_gene: NA
v_gene: TRBV30
CDR3nt: TGTGCCTGGACAGTGGGCACAGATACGCAGTATTTT
CDR3aa: CAWTVGTDTQYF

abundance: many
j_gene: TRBJ1-2
d_gene: NA
v_gene: TRBV7-8
CDR3nt: TGTGCCAGCAGCTTCCGTAGGACCGGGACCGCGAACTATGGCTACACCTTC
CDR3aa: CASSFRRTGTANYGYTF

abundance: many
j_gene: TRBJ2-3
d_gene: NA
v_gene: TRBV27
CDR3nt: TGTGCCAGCACAGAGGGGGGGCATGCAGATACGCAGTATTTT
CDR3aa: CASTEGGHADTQYF

abundance: NA
j_gene: TRBJ2-5
d_gene: TRBD2
v_gene: TRBV12-5
CDR3nt: TGTGCTAGTGGCCCCGGGACTAGCGGGAGGAAGACCCAGTACTTC
CDR3aa: CASGPGTSGRKTQYF

abundance: many
j_gene: TRBJ2-1
d_gene: TRBD2
v_gene: TRBV5-4
CDR3nt: TGTGCCAGCAGCGAACACCGACTAGCGGGAGGCTCCTACAATGAGCAGTTCTTC
CDR3aa: CASSEHRLAGGSYNEQFF

abundance: many
j_gene: TRBJ1-6
d_gene: TRBD1
v_gene: TRBV10-3
CDR3nt: TGTGCCATCAGCTACAAGGGGGCCAGTAATTCACCCCTCCACTTT
CDR3aa: CAISYKGASNSPLHF

abundance: NA
j_gene: TRBJ1-2
d_gene: TRBD1
v_gene: TRBV4-2
CDR3nt: TGTGCCAGCAGCCAGCAACAGGGGGAATATGGCTACACCTTC
CDR3aa: CASSQQQGEYGYTF

abundance: many
j_gene: TRBJ2-1
d_gene: NA
v_gene: TRBV12-3/TRBV12-4
CDR3nt: TGTGCCAGCAGTTTGTGGACTATGCACAATGAGCAGTTCTTC
CDR3aa: CASSLWTMHNEQFF

abundance: many
j_gene: TRBJ2-7
d_gene: TRBD2
v_gene: TRBV20-1
CDR3nt: TGCAGTGCCCCGAGGACTAGCGGGAGTCTCCACGAGCAGTACTTC
CDR3aa: CSAPRTSGSLHEQYF

abundance: many
j_gene: TRBJ2-5
d_gene: TRBD2
v_gene: TRBV10-3
CDR3nt: TGTGCCATCAGTGAGGCCGGACTAGCGGGAGGACAGACCCAGTACTTC
CDR3aa: CAISEAGLAGGQTQYF

abundance: few
j_gene: TRBJ1-2
d_gene: NA
v_gene: TRBV19
CDR3nt: TGTGCCAGTAGAGGGCCGAACTATGGCTACACCTTC
CDR3aa: CASRGPNYGYTF

abundance: NA
j_gene: TRBJ2-1
d_gene: TRBD2
v_gene: TRBV4-1
CDR3nt: TGCGCCAGCAGCCACCAAGATCGGGGACTAGCGGGAGGGTCCAAGCAGTTCTTC
CDR3aa: CASSHQDRGLAGGSKQFF

abundance: many
j_gene: TRBJ2-7
d_gene: TRBD1
v_gene: TRBV19
CDR3nt: TGTGCCAGCCAAACCGGACAGGGAGCGTACGAGCAGTACTTC
CDR3aa: CASQTGQGAYEQYF

abundance: many
j_gene: TRBJ2-5
d_gene: NA
v_gene: TRBV19
CDR3nt: TGTGCCAGTAGTCTTGACAGGACCCAAGAGACCCAGTACTTC
CDR3aa: CASSLDRTQETQYF

abundance: many
j_gene: TRBJ1-2
d_gene: NA
v_gene: TRBV30
CDR3nt: TGTGCCTGGAGTCCGGACCTCGAGGACTATGGCTACACCTTC
CDR3aa: CAWSPDLEDYGYTF